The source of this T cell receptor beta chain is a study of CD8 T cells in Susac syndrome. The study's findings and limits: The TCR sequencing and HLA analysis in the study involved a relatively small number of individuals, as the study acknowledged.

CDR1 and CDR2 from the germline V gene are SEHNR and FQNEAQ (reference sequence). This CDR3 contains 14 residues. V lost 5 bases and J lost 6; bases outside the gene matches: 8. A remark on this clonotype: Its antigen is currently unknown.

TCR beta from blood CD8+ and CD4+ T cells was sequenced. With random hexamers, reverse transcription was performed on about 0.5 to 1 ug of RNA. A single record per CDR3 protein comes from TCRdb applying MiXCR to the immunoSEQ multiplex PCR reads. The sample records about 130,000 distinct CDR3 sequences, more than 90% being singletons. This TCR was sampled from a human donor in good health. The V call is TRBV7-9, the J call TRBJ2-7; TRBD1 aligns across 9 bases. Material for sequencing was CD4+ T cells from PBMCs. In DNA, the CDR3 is TGTGCCAGCAGCCACCGGGACAGGGCATCCGAGCAGTACTTC. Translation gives CASSHRDRASEQYF.